This T cell receptor beta chain was retrieved from a study of cytomegalovirus exposure and HLA in healthy donors (dated by TCRdb to about 2017). Regarding the complete study: An earlier analysis of a few hundred of the donors reported about 300 Gb of sequence data and around 110 million unique TCR beta sequences obtained from around 180 million T cells. Approximately 310 gigabases of sequencing data and around 80 million unique TCR sequences made up an early release that covered 500 to 650 HLA-typed donors. Of the approximately 400 genotyped donors, approximately 80% fell in the genetic ancestry cluster associated with self-reported Caucasian donors. The study was designed to test whether signatures of past pathogen exposure could be identified by cataloging public T cell receptors. The study profiled the T cell repertoires of about 720 subjects by immunosequencing and related them to cytomegalovirus serostatus. Besides the first cohort of 666 subjects, a separate validation cohort made up of 120 different subjects was used. High-throughput TCR immunosequencing, statistical association of individual TCRs with disease status, and machine learning were combined to predict cytomegalovirus infection status. In a later analysis, previously published TCR beta repertoires from about 640 donors were re-analyzed and high-resolution HLA genotyping was added so that TCR occurrence patterns could be studied. Rather than using new phenotypic data, the later analysis identified candidate immune exposures from TCR beta sequences and from how often those sequences occurred across donors. An earlier analysis of nearly 600 of the donors applied high-throughput TCR beta sequencing to assess whether each TCR beta V gene segment acted as functional or pseudogenic. Donor age, sex, ethnicity and CMV serostatus were compiled alongside the repertoire data. A later genetic analysis used genome-wide SNP genotypes for about three fifths of the roughly 700 donors, treating that subset as a discovery cohort. All discovery cohort repertoires had been generated on a single sequencing platform. Class I and class II HLA loci were covered by the typing at four-digit resolution. The number of donors typed differed by locus, with roughly 620-630 for A, B, C, DRB1 and DQB1, roughly 520 for DQA1, approximately 580 for DPA1, and around 430 for DPB1. Roughly 5 DR-DQ haplotypes were handled as single units for association and clustering, since linkage in the cohort was strong. Across 300 to 400 genotyped donors of the cohort, an average of approximately 240,000 unique TCR beta nucleotide sequences per donor were sequenced, and roughly 20% of those sequences were non-productive. What the study reported, not specific to this receptor: An association between a missense DCLRE1C variant and V-gene and J-gene trimming of TCR beta chains was found in a later genetic analysis and replicated in an independent cohort. The classifier was reported to diagnose cytomegalovirus status with high specificity and sensitivity in both the original and validation cohorts. Roughly uniform sequencing depth across donors was assumed in presence/absence analyses, although this assumption may not hold. A later genetic analysis reported fewer N-insertions in productive TCRs among donors in an Asian-associated ancestry cluster than the approximately 700-donor mean. Because counts were too low, roughly 16 rarely observed V segments, including chromosome 9 orphons, were left out of the earlier analysis of 587 of the donors. Because HLA typing was unavailable for some donors at each locus, only the typed subset was used in association tests. This cohort had only TCR beta chains sequenced, and the lack of alpha or paired-chain data limited which features could be detected. Across donors, most TCR sequences were observed very rarely, whereas some public TCRs were present in many individuals. A further reported finding was that TCR beta sequences accurately predicted the HLA-A and HLA-B alleles for most subjects in the first cohort. When HLA alleles, especially DR and DQ, strongly co-occurred, TCR associations were difficult to assign to individual alleles. Three of the identified cytomegalovirus-associated TCR beta chains were confirmed in vitro to be specific for cytomegalovirus antigens. According to a later analysis, TCR association rates differed among HLA loci, with DRB1 alleles showing the most associated TCRs and HLA-C alleles showing the fewest. In an earlier analysis of about 540 of the donors, most TCR beta V segments were observed in productive rearrangements about 87% or about 30% of the time, broadly matching IMGT annotations. In a later analysis, HLA-associated TCR beta chains were found to be more clonally expanded and to have lower generation probabilities than equally common non-associated chains. Several of the top co-occurrence clusters appeared to be linked to parvovirus B19, influenza, CMV and Epstein-Barr virus, according to a later analysis. For the cohort, immune exposure information was limited to CMV serostatus. Specific HLA alleles were associated with 15,000 to 20,000 TCR beta sequences at a false discovery rate of 0.05 in a later analysis. Most CMV-associated TCR beta chains appeared to be HLA-restricted in a later analysis, and the HLA associations seemed to be driven largely by CMV exposure. Some IMGT-functional V segments, including TRBV6-2 and TRBV6-3, could not be distinguished by the 87-base-pair reads and were therefore excluded. The study gave a list of roughly 150 TCR beta chains associated with cytomegalovirus. The sequencing pipeline was judged likely to have produced a cluster of highly shared sequence variants as a technical artifact. The authors suggested that the approach could potentially be extended to other disease states and immunological phenotypes. Linkage disequilibrium might explain the correlated functional status among segregating V segments, but an unknown experimental factor could not be excluded.

The cohort comprised 710 or so healthy bone marrow donors. Cohort members were all nominally healthy when sampled, although unrecorded immune exposures were likely present. The donor was CMV seronegative and belonged to the group of over 300 seronegative cohort members. A peripheral blood sample was provided by each donor, and peripheral blood mononuclear cells were used for TCR beta sequencing. The Qiagen DNeasy Blood Extraction Kit was used to extract genomic DNA from the blood cell samples. Receptor amplification or capture employed the immunoSEQ multiplex PCR assay. For the multiplex PCR, a mixture combining 60 forward primers for TCR Vbeta segments and 13 reverse primers for TCR Jbeta segments was used. The CDR3 region of rearranged TCR beta genes was amplified from genomic DNA with a multiplex PCR assay. Amplified TCR beta libraries were sequenced as 87-base-pair reads on the Illumina HiSeq System. Under the source paper's analysis protocol: A later analysis tallied roughly 76 million unique TCR beta chains across the 666 repertoires, and some 10 million of those chains were shared by two or more donors. A nearest-neighbor algorithm error-corrected the raw reads and collapsed the reads into unique sequences, merging closely related sequences to remove PCR and sequencing errors. Alignment of CDR3 sequences to IMGT reference sequences was used to assign V, D and J gene segments. For a sequence to be retained, a match of at least six nucleotides was required to both a V gene segment and a J gene segment. A rearrangement was called productive if the CDR3 had no stop codons and remained in frame with V and J, and every other rearrangement was called non-productive. CDR3 was defined by IMGT convention, running from the second conserved V-encoded cysteine to the conserved J-encoded phenylalanine. The earlier analysis of 500 to 750 of the donors excluded any sequence lacking an unambiguous match to a single V gene segment. An earlier analysis of fewer than 650 of the donors classified V segments as functional when productive rearrangements were above 56.7% and as segregating when the standard deviation between donors was above 5%. A statistical classification framework was built for diagnosing cytomegalovirus status from the catalog of TCR beta chain sequences. In a later analysis, V and J genes were assigned by comparing TCR nucleotide sequences against IMGT/GENE-DB human TR gene sequences. A later analysis assigned CDR3 sequences and most-parsimonious VDJ recombination scenarios with the TCRdist pipeline. In a later analysis, each TCR beta chain was defined by its CDR3 amino acid sequence together with its V-gene family, and reads lacking a unique V-gene family were excluded. A later analysis removed roughly 590 highly shared, low-generation-probability nucleotide sequences to deal with suspected cross-contamination and a sequencing artifact. In a later analysis, a clonal expansion index was calculated for each public chain from normalized within-repertoire ranks of inferred template counts. In a later analysis, generation probabilities were computed using a VDJ recombination model fitted to out-of-frame rearrangements, and the results were checked against IGoR. A later analysis scored TCR-TCR, TCR-HLA and TCR-CMV co-occurrence with hypergeometric tests, applying a repertoire-size bias correction to TCR pairs. A later analysis estimated false discovery rates by permuting HLA or CMV assignments 20 times. A later analysis grouped co-occurring TCRs with DBSCAN, adding TCRdist sequence similarity when clustering within HLA-allele-positive subsets. Repertoires with fewer than 30,000 or more than 120,000 public chains, plus five repertoires with anomalous nucleotide sharing, were excluded from co-occurrence clustering. In its TCRdb copy, this immuneACCESS table keeps in-frame sequences only and misses some clones. Where compared with another copy, unresolved V genes explain less than half of these, and the others have no known cause. For V, J and clone size, that table is used; D and trimming come from the DNA. The sample profile shows roughly 290,000 clones; approximately 90% of them were found once. The top ten clones comprise roughly 2.1% of the sample.

The CDR3 measures 15 amino acids from cysteine to phenylalanine. Of the read, only the CDR3 DNA is kept; its 45 bases are in frame from base 1. V loses 5 bases at its end and J loses 6 bases; junction bases beyond the gene matches: 2. CDR1 and CDR2, per the germline V gene, are SGHTA and FQGTGA. About this clone itself: The antigen it binds to is not known. Base qualities are not at hand, and no much larger clone is one base apart.

The TCR originated in a woman aged 18 to 35 in good health and CMV-seronegative. The material sequenced was PBMCs. The chain joins TRBV7-3 to TRBJ2-2; TRBD2 matches 14 bases in the middle. CDR3 region: CASSRTSGGPGELFF. The sequence in DNA is TGTGCCAGCAGCCGGACTAGCGGGGGGCCCGGGGAGCTGTTTTTT.